This paragraph reports one T cell receptor beta chain. Its specificity is not known. Using immunoSEQ multiplex PCR, the repertoire was profiled, and TCRdb retains in-frame clones only, with some absent. The sample lists some 200,000 clones, about four fifths occurring once. J was trimmed by 2 bases and V by 2 bases; bases with no gene match: 11. This CDR3 has 17 amino acids. Germline CDR1 reads SGHAT; CDR2 reads FQNNGV. The data were obtained in a study of cytotoxic CD8 clonotypes in ibrutinib-treated CLL. At the level of the study: Median treatment time before response sampling was around twelve months, range 6 to 36. Study-level results: Circulating CD8+ T-cell counts were tracked by baseline clonality, which exceeded that of age-matched healthy donors.

The V gene is TRBV11-2, the J gene TRBJ2-7; 8 bases align to TRBD2. Sequenced material: PBMCs, taken after 12 months of ibrutinib treatment. This receptor was obtained from a human donor with chronic lymphocytic leukemia. The CDR3 DNA reads as TGTGCCAGCAGCTTAAGGCTAGCGGGTAACCCGACCTACGAGCAGTACTTC. Protein product: CASSLRLAGNPTYEQYF.